This T cell receptor (beta chain) was captured in a study of neoadjuvant nivolumab and ipilimumab in lung cancer. Regarding the study as a whole: Only two of four nivolumab-treated tumors gained richness and clonality by surgery. TCR richness and clonality were higher in tumors than adjacent uninvolved lung. Only a small number of samples underwent TCR sequencing.

TCRdb's table, derived via immunoSEQ multiplex PCR, lists solely in-frame clones and lacks some. This table holds 4,500 to 5,000 clones, 70% to 80% found once. Worth noting for this clone: The antigen is undetermined.

Trimming removed 0 bases at V and 3 bases at J, with 11 bases between. Per germline, CDR1 MNHNS and CDR2 SASEGT. This CDR3 comprises 16 residues. The sequences come from normal lung tissue adjacent to the tumor, collected after neoadjuvant nivolumab, alone or with ipilimumab, at or shortly before surgery. V usage is TRBV6-1 and J usage is TRBJ2-2; no clear D. This sequence was found in an adult with non-small cell lung cancer. Some clones in this sample may be carry-over from other donors' samples. As DNA, the CDR3 is TGTGCCAGCAGTGAAGCGCTTGGACCCTACACCGGGGAGCTGTTTTTT. It codes for CASSEALGPYTGELFF.